Here is one T cell receptor beta chain with its context. The data were taken from a study of blood T cell repertoires in COVID-19. For the study at large: Collection of acute and convalescent COVID-19 samples took place in the United States, Italy and Spain. Nucleic acid was either cDNA or gDNA, and it came from T cells, B-cell-depleted T cells, or PBMCs.

In the authors' workflow: It was from reference gene primer amplification that nucleated cell counts were estimated. Method: immunoSEQ multiplex PCR; TCRdb's copy keeps in-frame clones and lacks some. For V, J and clone size, that table is used; D and trimming come from the DNA. This sample has more than 110,000 clones; more than 80% occur once, and the top ten carry 5.5% to 8%. CDR3 length: 16 amino acids. V dropped 3 bases and J dropped 0; count of bases not matched to a gene: 5. Germline CDR1 SGHRS, CDR2 YFSETQ. This chain joins TRBV5-1 and TRBJ2-3; the match to TRBD1 covers 9 bases. The sequencing input was peripheral blood. The source is a human donor in a cohort sampled during active COVID-19. For the CDR3, the DNA is TGCGCCAGCAGCTCGTCCGGGACAGGGAGCACAGATACGCAGTATTTT. It yields the protein CASSSSGTGSTDTQYF.